The entry below describes one T cell receptor (beta chain). As yet, its antigen is unknown. The data are from a study of cytomegalovirus exposure and HLA in healthy donors. V lost 4 bases and J lost 4; bases outside the gene matches: 1. The CDR3 spans 14 residues. Looked up from germline, CDR1 is MDHEN and CDR2 is SYDVKM. Points from the study as a whole: Sequencing depth across donors, presence/absence analyses assumed, was roughly uniform. Later work found that TCR association rates differed between HLA loci; DRB1 had the most and HLA-C the fewest.

PCR involved 60 Vbeta and 13 Jbeta primers. Data came from immunoSEQ multiplex PCR; TCRdb stores just in-frame clones and leaves some out. The table for this sample gives 55,000 to 75,000 clones. The V and J genes are TRBV28 and TRBJ2-7; TRBD2 matches at 13 bases. Source material: PBMCs. This sequence was found in a woman aged 25 to 39 in good health and CMV-seronegative. The CDR3 bases are TGTGCCAGCAGTTGGGGACTAGCGGGGTACGAGCAGTACTTC. The encoded protein is CASSWGLAGYEQYF.